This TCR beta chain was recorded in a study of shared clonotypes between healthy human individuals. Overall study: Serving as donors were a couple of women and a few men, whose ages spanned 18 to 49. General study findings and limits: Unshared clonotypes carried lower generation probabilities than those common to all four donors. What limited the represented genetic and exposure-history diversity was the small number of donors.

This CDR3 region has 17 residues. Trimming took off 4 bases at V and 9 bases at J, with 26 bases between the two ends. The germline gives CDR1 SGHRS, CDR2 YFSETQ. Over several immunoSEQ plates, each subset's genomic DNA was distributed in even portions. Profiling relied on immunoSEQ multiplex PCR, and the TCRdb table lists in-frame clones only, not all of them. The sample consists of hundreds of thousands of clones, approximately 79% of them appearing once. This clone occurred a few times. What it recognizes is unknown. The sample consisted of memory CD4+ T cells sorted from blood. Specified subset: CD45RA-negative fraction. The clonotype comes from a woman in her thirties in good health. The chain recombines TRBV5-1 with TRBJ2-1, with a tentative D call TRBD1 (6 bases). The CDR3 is CASSKNSGTHVRSEQFF. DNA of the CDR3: TGCGCCAGCAGCAAGAATTCCGGGACACACGTGAGATCTGAGCAGTTCTTC.